This passage covers 5 T cell receptor beta chains from one sample sequenced in a study of Ad26.COV2.S vaccination and SARS-CoV-2 variants (dated by TCRdb to the early 2020s). Receptors were amplified or captured by the immunoSEQ multiplex PCR assay. In TCRdb, the immuneACCESS table is reduced to in-frame sequences with V and J assigned. These tables do not hold every clone; where another copy was compared, an unresolved V gene accounts for under half, and the others remain unexplained. This sample holds about 180,000 clones; around 90% were observed only once. The ten largest clones add up to under 7.5% of the sample. Reading the label with the study, this specimen's time point is: individuals recovered from natural SARS-CoV-2 infection. Specimen: peripheral blood, collected after recovery from COVID-19. The receptors come from a human donor who had recovered from COVID-19.

J is TRBJ1-1 and V is TRBV19; 8 nucleotides agree with TRBD1. Per germline, CDR1 LNHDA and CDR2 SQIVND (reference sequence). Trimming at V came to 5 bases and at J to 11 bases, leaving 16 bases not matched to a gene. The CDR3 loop spans 15 amino acids. CDR3 nucleotides: TGTGCCAGTAGTCAGTCCCCAGGACAGGGACGACCGGCTTTCTTT. Its translation: CASSQSPGQGRPAFF.

This chain uses TRBV5-8 with TRBJ1-2; D not resolved. V was shortened by 1 base and J by 3 bases, with 13 bases between the two germline ends. This CDR3 comprises 15 residues. CDR1 and CDR2 from the germline V gene are SGHTS and YDEGEE. The CDR3 DNA reads as TGTGCCAGCAGCTTGTCTTCGGGAGTATACTATGGCTACACCTTC. Translated: CASSLSSGVYYGYTF.

The chain recombines TRBV28 with TRBJ1-1; 9 positions match TRBD1. The CDR3 sequence is 14 residues long. V dropped 4 bases and J dropped 5; count of bases not matched to a gene: 5. Germline-derived CDR1 and CDR2 are MDHEN and SYDVKM. CDR3 DNA sequence: TGTGCCAGCAGTTCGGGACAGGGTCCGACTGAAGCTTTCTTT. Amino acids: CASSSGQGPTEAFF.

The chain recombines TRBV5-1 with TRBJ2-2, with D possibly TRBD1 on 6 matching bases. The CDR3 is 15 residues long. V was shortened by 1 base and J by 6 bases, with 13 bases between the two germline ends. The germline V gene has CDR1 SGHRS and CDR2 YFSETQ. CDR3 amino acids: CASSLTGRGAGELFF. CDR3 bases: TGCGCCAGCAGCTTGACAGGGAGAGGGGCCGGGGAGCTGTTTTTT.

The chain has TRBV28 and TRBJ1-4; TRBD1 aligns across 7 bases. Germline lookup yields CDR1 MDHEN and CDR2 SYDVKM. The CDR3 runs 17 residues. Trimming took 4 bases from V and 3 from J; bases not matched to a gene: 11. Here the CDR3 reads CASSSLKQGKANEKLFF. The CDR3 coding sequence is TGTGCCAGCAGTTCCCTTAAACAGGGGAAGGCTAATGAAAAACTGTTTTTT.